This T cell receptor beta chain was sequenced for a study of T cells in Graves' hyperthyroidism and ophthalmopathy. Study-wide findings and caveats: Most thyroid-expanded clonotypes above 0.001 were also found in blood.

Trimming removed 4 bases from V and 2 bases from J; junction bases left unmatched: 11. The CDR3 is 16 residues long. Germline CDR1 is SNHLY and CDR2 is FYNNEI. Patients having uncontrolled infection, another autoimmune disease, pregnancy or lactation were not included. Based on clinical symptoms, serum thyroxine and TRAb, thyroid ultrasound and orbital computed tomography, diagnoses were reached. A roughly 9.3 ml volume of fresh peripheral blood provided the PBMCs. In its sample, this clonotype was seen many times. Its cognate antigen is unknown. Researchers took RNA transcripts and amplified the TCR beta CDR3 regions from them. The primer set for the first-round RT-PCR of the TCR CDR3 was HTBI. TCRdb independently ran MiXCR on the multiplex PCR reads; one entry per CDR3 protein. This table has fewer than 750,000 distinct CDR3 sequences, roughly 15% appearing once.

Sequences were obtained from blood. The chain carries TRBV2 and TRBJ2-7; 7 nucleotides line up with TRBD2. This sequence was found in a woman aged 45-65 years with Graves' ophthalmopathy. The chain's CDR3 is CASSAWTLATTYEQYF. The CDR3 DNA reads TGTGCCAGCAGTGCCTGGACACTAGCGACTACCTACGAGCAGTACTTC. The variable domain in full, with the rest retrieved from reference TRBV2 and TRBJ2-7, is EPEVTQTPSHQVTQMGQEVILRCVPISNHLYFYWYRQILGQKVEFLVSFYNNEISEKSEIFDDQFSVERPDGSNFTLKIRSTKLEDSAMYFCASSAWTLATTYEQYFGPGTRLTVT.